These 5 T cell receptor beta chains originate from one sample sequenced in a study of T-cell memory formation after mild COVID-19. TCRdb re-derived calls from the 5' RACE reads in MiXCR, one entry per CDR3 protein. Here the sample spans 380,000 or so distinct CDR3 sequences, roughly 15% being singletons. The sequencing sample was made of PBMCs or a T cell subset sorted from them (not recorded which). Source of these receptors: a man aged 18 to 30 who had mild COVID-19 (a few samples of this study predate the infection). Cell type and time point are not known.

This clonotype was counted only a few times. The chain is built from TRBV7-3 and TRBJ1-2; 8 bases fit TRBD1. The germline V gene has CDR1 SGHTA and CDR2 FQGTGA. After removal of 5 bases from V and 4 bases from J, the junction contained 18 bases not matched to a gene. The CDR3 consists of 18 residues. Written as DNA, the CDR3 is TGTGCCAGCAGCCCCCTCCCGACAGGGGATACGTCAGGCTATGGCTACACCTTC. Its translation: CASSPLPTGDTSGYGYTF. Looking up the rest from reference TRBV7-3 and TRBJ1-2 gives the full variable domain: GAGVSQTPSNKVTEKGKYVELRCDPISGHTALYWYRQSLGQGPEFLIYFQGTGAADDSGLPNDRFFAVRPEGSVSTLKIQRTERGDSAVYLCASSPLPTGDTSGYGYTFGSGTRLTVV.

The J gene is TRBJ1-5, the V gene TRBV3-1; 7 bases align to TRBD1. This CDR3 comprises 14 residues. With 4 bases clipped from V and 10 bases from J, the junction kept 10 bases outside the gene matches. Germline CDR1 reads LGHDT; CDR2 reads YNNKEL (reference sequence). For the CDR3, the DNA is TGTGCCAGCAGCCCCGGGACAGATAGGCCACCCCAGCATTTT. Translation gives CASSPGTDRPPQHF.

This rearrangement joins TRBV28 to TRBJ2-7; the D gene is possibly TRBD2 (5 bases). Germline CDR1 and CDR2: MDHEN and SYDVKM. V was trimmed by 7 bases and J by 7 bases, leaving 14 bases between them. The CDR3 spans 12 residues. This chain's CDR3 is CASTGNSWEQYV. CDR3 DNA: TGTGCCAGCACGGGGAATTCGTGGGAGCAGTACGTC.

In this sample, this clonotype turned up a few times. J is TRBJ1-6 and V is TRBV12-3 or TRBV12-4; 8 bases map to TRBD1. The junction had 8 bases not matched to a gene; V was cut back by 5 bases and J by 8 bases. The CDR3 sequence is 15 residues long. The CDR3, as DNA: TGTGCCAGCAGTCCCTCCGGGACAGGAGATTCACCCCTCCACTTT. It encodes CASSPSGTGDSPLHF.

CDR3 in DNA: TGTGCCAGCAGCCAAGATCGCAGGGGCCCTGGGGCCAACGTCCTGACTTTC. Protein sequence: CASSQDRRGPGANVLTF. The chain is built from TRBV4-2 and TRBJ2-6; D perhaps matches TRBD1 (6 bases). Trimming removed 0 bases at V and 2 bases at J, with 11 bases between. The CDR3 consists of 17 residues. The germline gives CDR1 LGHNA, CDR2 YNFKEQ.